These 19 T cell receptor beta chains originate from one sample sequenced in a study of T cell responses to AZD1222 COVID-19 vaccine. TCRdb keeps only in-frame clones here, not all; method: immunoSEQ multiplex PCR. In the table there are over 150,000 clones, approximately 90% of which are singletons. The sample here was peripheral blood, taken 28 days after the second AZD1222 dose. The receptors shown here come from an adult who received the AZD1222 COVID-19 vaccine.

The CDR3 coding sequence is TGTGCCACCAGCAGGAGTAAAGGGACCCAGTACTTC. Residues: CATSRSKGTQYF. This chain joins TRBV15 and TRBJ2-5; no clear D gene. CDR3 length: 12 residues. The V gene lost 3 bases and the J gene lost 7 bases, with 9 bases spanning the gap. Germline V gene sequence: CDR1 LNHNV, CDR2 YYDKDF (reference sequence). The full variable domain, its missing parts supplied by reference TRBV15 and TRBJ2-5, is DAMVIQNPRYQVTQFGKPVTLSCSQTLNHNVMYWYQQKSSQAPKLLFHYYDKDFNNEADTPDNFQSRRPNTSFCFLDIRSPGLGDTAMYLCATSRSKGTQYFGPGTRLLVL.

The V and J genes are TRBV21-1 and TRBJ2-7; the table names TRBD1, a call not compared with the DNA. TRBV21-1 is classified as a pseudogene. The CDR3 is 17 residues long. The CDR3 sequence: CASSKEERTGGHYEQYF. The CDR3 bases are TGTGCCAGCAGCAAAGAAGAAAGGACAGGGGGACACTACGAGCAGTACTTC.

This clone appeared once. The chain carries TRBV29-1 and TRBJ1-1; 7 nucleotides match TRBD1. Germline V gene sequence: CDR1 SQVTM, CDR2 ANQGSEA. V lost 7 bases, J lost 4 bases, and 0 bases stayed unmatched. The CDR3 length is 10 residues. Here the CDR3 DNA reads TGCAGCGCAGGGGGCACTGAAGCTTTCTTT. Translating it yields CSAGGTEAFF.

This rearrangement joins TRBV6-2 or TRBV6-3 to TRBJ1-5; the D gene is possibly TRBD1 (5 bases). V dropped 2 bases and J dropped 6 bases, with 8 bases sitting between them. The CDR3 runs 13 residues. Germline V gives CDR1 MNHEY, CDR2 SVGEGT. The CDR3 DNA is TGTGCCAGCAGTTACGGAGGGGCTCAGCCCCAGCATTTT. Its translation is CASSYGGAQPQHF.

The chain couples TRBV5-1 to TRBJ1-2, with 7 bases aligning to TRBD1. Germline V gene data show CDR1 as SGHRS and CDR2 as YFSETQ. CDR3 length: 15 residues. Trimming removed 0 bases from V and 1 base from J; junction bases left unmatched: 3. The CDR3 bases are TGCGCCAGCAGCTTGGATTCAGGGGGTAACTATGGCTACACCTTC. Translating it yields CASSLDSGGNYGYTF.

The chain carries TRBV6-5 and TRBJ2-3, with 7 bases that match TRBD1. The CDR3 is 15 amino acids. V was pared by 6 bases and J by 6 bases, with 12 bases of the junction left unmatched. Germline V gene sequence: CDR1 MNHEY, CDR2 SVGAGI. This CDR3 reads CASSRRHRGLDTQYF. For the CDR3, the DNA is TGTGCCAGCAGCCGCCGGCACAGGGGTTTGGATACGCAGTATTTT.

The chain is built from TRBV5-5 and TRBJ2-7; TRBD2 matches 9 bases. V dropped 0 bases and J dropped 3; count of bases not matched to a gene: 1. This CDR3 comprises 14 residues. Germline V CDR1 and CDR2: SGHKS, YYEKEE (reference sequence). The CDR3 region is CASSLDSGSYEQYF. CDR3 nucleotides: TGTGCCAGCAGCTTGGATAGCGGGAGCTACGAGCAGTACTTC.

This clone was found a few times. CDR3 DNA sequence: TGTGCCAGCAGTCCCGGGGGACAGCACTATGGCTACACCTTC. It codes for CASSPGGQHYGYTF. J is TRBJ1-2 and V is TRBV6-5, with 7 bases lining up with TRBD1. The CDR3 extends over 14 amino acids. V lost 5 bases, J lost 3 bases, and 6 bases stayed unmatched. From germline, CDR1 is MNHEY and CDR2 SVGAGI.

The chain links TRBV11-3 to TRBJ2-4; no reliable D call. The V and J ends lost 1 base and 3 bases respectively, with 7 bases between them. The CDR3 consists of 14 residues. The V gene's germline CDR1 is SGHNT and CDR2 YENEEA. In DNA, the CDR3 is TGTGCCAGCAGCTTAGGGCAGCACAAAAACATTCAGTACTTC. Residues: CASSLGQHKNIQYF.

This chain joins TRBV5-6 and TRBJ1-1; D is unclear. CDR1 and CDR2 from the germline V gene are SGHDT and YYEEEE. Between the trimmed V and J ends, which lost 2 bases and 7 bases, there was a span of 21 bases. This CDR3 spans 16 amino acids. CDR3 nucleotide sequence: TGTGCCAGCAGCTTCCTTATCCGGGATGATACCCATGAAGCTTTCTTT. It specifies CASSFLIRDDTHEAFF.

The V gene is TRBV23-1, the J gene TRBJ1-2, with D unresolved. TRBV23-1 is an open reading frame whose function is uncertain. V lost 1 base to trimming and J lost 3 bases, with 18 bases between them. The CDR3 is 17 residues long. In nucleotides, the CDR3 is TGCGCCAGCAGTCAATTCCCCCGTTCCCACGAGGACTATGGCTACACCTTC. Amino acids: CASSQFPRSHEDYGYTF.

The CDR3 bases are TGCGCCAGCAGCTCGGGGACAGGGGGAACAGATACGCAGTATTTT. Amino acid sequence: CASSSGTGGTDTQYF. The V and J genes are TRBV5-1 and TRBJ2-3; 11 bases match TRBD1. The CDR3 runs to 15 residues. Looked up from germline, CDR1 is SGHRS and CDR2 is YFSETQ. Losses at the gene ends were 3 bases for V and 3 bases for J; bases not matched to a gene: 3.

The chain carries TRBV5-4 and TRBJ2-3; TRBD2 aligns across 8 bases. V was clipped by 3 bases and J by 1 base; unmatched bases: 7. Germline lookup yields CDR1 SGHNT and CDR2 YYREEE (reference sequence). The CDR3 is made up of 16 amino acids. Written as DNA, the CDR3 is TGTGCCAGCAGCTGGAGGTTAGCGGGACGCACAGATACGCAGTATTTT. This sequence encodes CASSWRLAGRTDTQYF. The full variable domain, completed using reference TRBV5-4 and TRBJ2-3, is ETGVTQSPTHLIKTRGQQVTLRCSSQSGHNTVSWYQQALGQGPQFIFQYYREEENGRGNFPPRFSGLQFPNYSSELNVNALELDDSALYLCASSWRLAGRTDTQYFGPGTRLTVL.

The rearrangement joins TRBV5-1 to TRBJ2-7, with 7 bases aligning to TRBD1. Trimming took 3 bases from V and 5 from J; bases not matched to a gene: 11. Germline V gene lookup returns CDR1 SGHRS and CDR2 YFSETQ. The CDR3 has 15 residues. CDR3 sequence reads: CASSSTTGSKHEQYF. CDR3 nucleotides: TGCGCCAGCAGCTCCACGACAGGGTCGAAGCACGAGCAGTACTTC. The entire variable domain, with the rest obtained from reference TRBV5-1 and TRBJ2-7, is as follows: KAGVTQTPRYLIKTRGQQVTLSCSPISGHRSVSWYQQTPGQGLQFLFEYFSETQRNKGNFPGRFSGRQFSNSRSEMNVSTLELGDSALYLCASSSTTGSKHEQYFGPGTRLTVT.

The chain is built from TRBV7-9 and TRBJ2-7; D uncertain. The CDR3 sequence is 14 residues long. Trimming left V 3 bases short and J 7 bases short, with 16 bases between. CDR1 is SEHNR, CDR2 FQNEAQ, per germline (reference sequence). Here the CDR3 reads CASSFQYRGREQYF. The CDR3 DNA follows: TGTGCCAGCAGCTTCCAGTATCGAGGTCGGGAGCAGTACTTC.

The chain uses TRBV11-2 and TRBJ2-2, with D unclear. V dropped 4 bases and J dropped 2 bases, with 17 bases sitting between them. The germline V gene has CDR1 SGHAT and CDR2 FQNNGV. The CDR3 spans 17 residues. Here the CDR3 DNA reads TGTGCCAGCAGCTCCCCCCCCTTATCCGGTAACACCGGGGAGCTGTTTTTT. Its translation is CASSSPPLSGNTGELFF.

The chain employs TRBV21-1 and TRBJ2-2; no check of the table's D call, TRBD2, against the DNA was made. TRBV21-1 is described as a pseudogene. The CDR3 is made up of 16 amino acids. CDR3 sequence (DNA): TGTGCCAGCATAAGAGGGGCTAGCGGGAGAACCGGGGAGCTGTTTTTT. The encoded protein is CASIRGASGRTGELFF.

The chain employs TRBV5-1 and TRBJ2-7; D perhaps matches TRBD2 (6 bases). The CDR3 runs to 13 residues. The germline gives CDR1 SGHRS, CDR2 YFSETQ. Deletions cut 3 bases from V and 4 bases from J, with 11 bases between. As DNA, the CDR3 is TGCGCCAGCAGCTGGAGGGACGGATACGAGCAGTACTTC. Encoded protein: CASSWRDGYEQYF. Full variable domain (remainder filled in from reference TRBV5-1 and TRBJ2-7): KAGVTQTPRYLIKTRGQQVTLSCSPISGHRSVSWYQQTPGQGLQFLFEYFSETQRNKGNFPGRFSGRQFSNSRSEMNVSTLELGDSALYLCASSWRDGYEQYFGPGTRLTVT.

The genes are TRBV7-9 and TRBJ2-5, with D possibly being TRBD2 (5 bases). The V end was cut by 5 bases, the J end by 3 bases, with 13 bases between. CDR1 and CDR2 from the germline V gene are SEHNR and FQNEAQ (reference sequence). This CDR3 contains 14 residues. CDR3 nucleotides: TGTGCCAGCAGCCCCCCCACTAGTAAAGAGACCCAGTACTTC. Protein product: CASSPPTSKETQYF.